This entry lists 19 T cell receptor beta chains sequenced from one sample in a study of lymphopenia after photon versus proton radiotherapy. Measured with immunoSEQ multiplex PCR; TCRdb has only the in-frame clones, and not every one. The sample has over 25,000 clones; approximately 87% are singletons. The sequencing here drew on peripheral blood, taken from a patient treated with photon-based radiotherapy. These receptors originate from a woman in her forties or fifties with pancreatic cancer.

J is TRBJ2-3 and V is TRBV30; 8 nucleotides line up with TRBD2. CDR3 length: 17 amino acids. Trimming removed 3 bases from V and 2 bases from J; junction bases left unmatched: 13. In germline, CDR1 is GTSNPN, CDR2 SVGIG (reference sequence). The CDR3 bases are TGTGCCTGGAGGTCGGGAGGGACGGTCGGGTACACAGATACGCAGTATTTT. Translated: CAWRSGGTVGYTDTQYF.

The chain couples TRBV6-1 to TRBJ1-5, with unresolved D. The ends were cut back, 0 bases at V and 3 bases at J, with 6 bases in the middle. The germline gives CDR1 MNHNS, CDR2 SASEGT. The CDR3 sequence is 14 residues long. Here the CDR3 reads CASSEARTNQPQHF. The CDR3 nucleotides read TGTGCCAGCAGTGAAGCGAGGACCAATCAGCCCCAGCATTTT.

The chain combines TRBV18 with TRBJ2-3; D not certain. Germline lookup yields CDR1 KGHSH and CDR2 LQKENI. The germline V and J ends were trimmed by 3 bases and 3 bases, with 10 bases remaining between them. The CDR3 is made up of 14 amino acids. The CDR3 is CASSPSPSTDTQYF. CDR3 nucleotides: TGTGCCAGCTCACCCAGCCCTAGTACAGATACGCAGTATTTT.

The chain links TRBV30 to TRBJ2-7, with D possibly matching TRBD1 (5 bases). The germline CDR1 and CDR2 sequences are GTSNPN and SVGIG (reference sequence). The CDR3 consists of 14 residues. The V gene lost 7 bases and the J gene lost 1 base, with 17 bases spanning the gap. CDR3 DNA: TGTGCCTTTGAGCCTGTGACAGTTTCCTACGAGCAGTACTTC. Its protein product is CAFEPVTVSYEQYF.

The chain is built from TRBV2 and TRBJ2-1; 7 nucleotides match TRBD2. The germline V gene has CDR1 SNHLY and CDR2 FYNNEI. The CDR3 length is 14 residues. The V gene end was trimmed by 7 bases and the J gene end by 2 bases; junction bases not matched to a gene: 5. CDR3 DNA: TGTGCCAGCATGTGGGGGGGACCCTACAATGAGCAGTTCTTC. Translating it yields CASMWGGPYNEQFF.

This rearrangement joins TRBV12-5 to TRBJ2-2; 7 bases are shared with TRBD1. This CDR3 region has 18 residues. CDR1 is LGHNT and CDR2 is FRNRAP in the germline V gene. The ends lost 3 bases at V and 4 bases at J; junction bases unmatched: 14. The CDR3 region is CASGFLLGTETSTGELFF. The DNA for the CDR3 is TGTGCTAGTGGTTTCCTTTTGGGGACAGAGACCTCCACCGGGGAGCTGTTTTTT. Based on the CDR3 plus reference TRBV12-5 and TRBJ2-2, the full variable domain is DARVTQTPRHKVTEMGQEVTMRCQPILGHNTVFWYRQTMMQGLELLAYFRNRAPLDDSGMPKDRFSAEMPDATLATLKIQPSEPRDSAVYFCASGFLLGTETSTGELFFGEGSRLTVL.

The gene calls are TRBV9 and TRBJ2-1; unclear D gene. Between the trimmed V and J ends, which lost 0 bases and 8 bases, there was a span of 12 bases. CDR3 length equals 14 residues. CDR1 SGDLS and CDR2 YYNGEE come from the germline V gene. CDR3 nucleotides: TGTGCCAGCAGCGTAGGATCGCCAGGTGATGAGCAGTTCTTC. It yields the protein CASSVGSPGDEQFF.

V gene TRBV27 combines with J gene TRBJ2-1; D is possibly TRBD1 (6 bases). This CDR3 has 15 amino acids. Trimming removed 5 bases at V and 8 bases at J, with 19 bases between. Germline CDR1 MNHEY, CDR2 SMNVEV (reference sequence). CDR3 protein: CASSVPGTPLDEQFF. The CDR3 bases are TGTGCCAGCAGTGTTCCCGGGACACCTTTGGATGAGCAGTTCTTC.

This clone was seen only once. This chain links TRBV7-2 with TRBJ2-3, with D perhaps TRBD2 (6 bases). The V gene's germline CDR1 is SGHTA and CDR2 FQGNSA. Trimming shortened V by 0 bases and J by 4 bases, and 14 bases separated the two germline ends. The CDR3 extends over 16 amino acids. CDR3 sequence: CASSLAFGSIADTQYF. The CDR3 region has the DNA TGTGCCAGCAGCTTAGCTTTCGGGAGTATCGCAGATACGCAGTATTTT.

The chain is built from TRBV2 and TRBJ2-7; the D gene could be TRBD1 or TRBD2 (5 bases each). Germline lookup yields CDR1 SNHLY and CDR2 FYNNEI. Trimming removed 8 bases from V and 2 bases from J, with 13 bases in between. The CDR3 has 13 amino acids. The CDR3 region is CASRGRVTYEQYF. In nucleotides, the CDR3 is TGTGCCAGCCGGGGACGGGTCACCTACGAGCAGTACTTC.

V gene TRBV4-3 combines with J gene TRBJ2-7; D may be TRBD1 (6 bases). From germline, CDR1 is LGHNA and CDR2 YSLEER. V gave up 0 bases and J gave up 4 bases, with 10 bases separating them. The CDR3 consists of 14 residues. The CDR3 loop is CASSQDTQGYEQYF. The CDR3 DNA follows: TGCGCCAGCAGCCAAGATACTCAGGGGTACGAGCAGTACTTC.

V and J are TRBV14 and TRBJ2-7; 8 nucleotides match TRBD1. The V and J ends lost 1 base and 2 bases, in that order; junction bases with no gene match: 4. The germline V gene has CDR1 SGHDN and CDR2 FVKESK. CDR3 length: 15 residues. The CDR3 region is CASSQGQGAPYEQYF. For the CDR3, the DNA is TGTGCCAGCAGCCAAGGGCAGGGGGCCCCCTACGAGCAGTACTTC.

J is TRBJ2-1 and V is TRBV7-3; 11 positions agree with TRBD2. The CDR3 totals 15 residues. CDR1 SGHTA and CDR2 FQGTGA come from the germline V gene. Germline trimming cut 4 bases from V and 3 bases from J; bases unmatched to any gene: 2. In DNA form, the CDR3 reads TGTGCCAGCAGCTCCCTAGCGGGAGGCTACAATGAGCAGTTCTTC. This gives the protein CASSSLAGGYNEQFF.

A single count supports this clone. The chain carries TRBV19 and TRBJ1-4; the match to TRBD1 covers 8 bases. The CDR3 is made up of 15 amino acids. Germline loops: CDR1 LNHDA, CDR2 SQIVND (reference sequence). V lost 6 bases and J lost 8; bases outside the gene matches: 11. The CDR3 DNA follows: TGTGCCAGTAGATTAGACAGGGGAGGAAGAGAAAAACTGTTTTTT. Protein sequence: CASRLDRGGREKLFF.

In this sample, this clone turned up a few times. This sequence joins TRBV5-1 and TRBJ2-5, with TRBD1 matching over 9 bases. V lost 4 bases to trimming and J lost 5 bases; unmatched junction nucleotides: 9. Germline CDR1 reads SGHRS; CDR2 reads YFSETQ. There are 15 residues in the CDR3. The CDR3 protein is CASSGGTGLTETQYF. The CDR3 nucleotides are TGCGCCAGCAGCGGGGGGACAGGGTTAACGGAGACCCAGTACTTC. The full variable domain, completed using reference TRBV5-1 and TRBJ2-5, is KAGVTQTPRYLIKTRGQQVTLSCSPISGHRSVSWYQQTPGQGLQFLFEYFSETQRNKGNFPGRFSGRQFSNSRSEMNVSTLELGDSALYLCASSGGTGLTETQYFGPGTRLLVL.

The rearrangement uses TRBV7-2 and TRBJ1-5; 7 bases match TRBD1. Trimming cost V 5 bases and J 2 bases; bases outside gene matches: 3. This CDR3 is 14 amino acids long. Germline CDR1 reads SGHTA; CDR2 reads FQGNSA. CDR3 region: CASSQQGRNQPQHF. CDR3 sequence (DNA): TGTGCCAGCAGCCAACAGGGGCGCAATCAGCCCCAGCATTTT.

The gene calls are TRBV21-1 and TRBJ2-1; TRBD2 is the table's D call, not checked against the DNA. TRBV21-1 is recorded as a pseudogene. The CDR3 covers 15 residues. The CDR3 reads CAGTSGTSGWYEQFF. The DNA of the CDR3 is TGTGCCGGGACTAGTGGGACTAGCGGGTGGTATGAGCAGTTCTTC.

The chain couples TRBV19 to TRBJ2-1; weak D call: TRBD1 (6 bases). Germline loops: CDR1 LNHDA, CDR2 SQIVND (reference sequence). V lost 3 bases, J lost 0 bases, and 9 bases lay in between. The CDR3 covers 15 residues. The chain's CDR3 is CASSMTGNSYNEQFF. In nucleotides, the CDR3 is TGTGCCAGTAGTATGACAGGTAACTCCTACAATGAGCAGTTCTTC.

The V call is TRBV29-1, the J call TRBJ2-7; TRBD1 matches at 10 bases. This CDR3 comprises 15 residues. In germline, CDR1 is SQVTM, CDR2 ANQGSEA. Losses at the gene ends were 7 bases for V and 2 bases for J; bases not matched to a gene: 11. The CDR3 protein is CSGISSGTGAYEQYF. The CDR3 region has the DNA TGCAGCGGAATTTCATCCGGGACAGGGGCCTACGAGCAGTACTTC.